The T cell receptor (beta chain) described here comes from a study of blood T cells in healthy people across ages. Study observations and caveats: Naive T cell percentage showed a strong correlation with the diversity of TCR beta.

V lost 3 bases and J 2 bases, leaving 16 bases between the germline ends. This CDR3 has 16 residues. Per germline, CDR1 ENHRY and CDR2 SYGVKD. This clonotype occurred a few times. Its antigen is unknown. Sample-barcoded 5' priming and a J-beta primer mix drove a second PCR of roughly 6 to 12 cycles. TCRdb used MiXCR to reprocess the 5' RACE reads, holding one entry per CDR3 protein. The sample holds 850,000 to 1,100,000 distinct CDR3 sequences, roughly two fifths seen once. The TCR comes from a man aged 18 to 35 in good health. The sequencing input was blood. The V gene is TRBV10-3, the J gene TRBJ1-2; TRBD1 might be the D (5 bases). The CDR3 coding sequence is TGTGCCATCAGTGAAGCCCTTGGGGGACTAAACTATGGCTACACCTTC. Its protein product is CAISEALGGLNYGYTF.